The clone carrying this TCR beta chain appeared a few times. The source of the sample is a study of blood T cells in healthy people across ages. This CDR3 has 18 amino acids. The trim removed 3 bases at V and 5 bases at J, leaving 14 bases unmatched. Next came a second PCR, run for about 6 to 12 cycles, which used a sample-barcoded 5' primer along with a J-beta primer mix. TCRdb ran MiXCR on the 5' RACE reads and lists one entry per CDR3 protein. The sample records fewer than 950,000 distinct CDR3 sequences, roughly 50% being singletons. The TCR originated in a man older than 75 in good health. This chain links TRBV12-3 or TRBV12-4 with TRBJ2-1; TRBD2 matches at 9 bases. The specimen sequenced was blood. The CDR3 nucleotides read TGTGCCAGCAGTTTCCCCTCTAGCGGGGCCCCCGGGGACAATGAGCAGTTCTTC. This gives the protein CASSFPSSGAPGDNEQFF.